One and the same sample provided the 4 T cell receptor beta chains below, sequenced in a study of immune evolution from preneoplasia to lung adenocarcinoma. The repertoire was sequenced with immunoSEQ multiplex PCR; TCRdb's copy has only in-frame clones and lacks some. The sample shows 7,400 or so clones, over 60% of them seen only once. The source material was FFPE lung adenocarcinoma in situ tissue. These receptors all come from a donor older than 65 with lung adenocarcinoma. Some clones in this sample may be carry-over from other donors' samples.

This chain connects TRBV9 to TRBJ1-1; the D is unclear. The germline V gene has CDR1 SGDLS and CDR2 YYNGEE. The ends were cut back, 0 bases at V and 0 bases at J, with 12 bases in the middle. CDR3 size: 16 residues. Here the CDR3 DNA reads TGTGCCAGCAGCGTAGATGCGGCCCGGATGAACACTGAAGCTTTCTTT. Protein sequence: CASSVDAARMNTEAFF.

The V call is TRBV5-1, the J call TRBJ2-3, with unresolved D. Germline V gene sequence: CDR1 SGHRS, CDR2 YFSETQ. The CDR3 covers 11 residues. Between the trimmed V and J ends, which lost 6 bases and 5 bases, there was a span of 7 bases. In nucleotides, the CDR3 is TGCGCCAGCAAGGGCCTAGATACGCAGTATTTT. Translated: CASKGLDTQYF.

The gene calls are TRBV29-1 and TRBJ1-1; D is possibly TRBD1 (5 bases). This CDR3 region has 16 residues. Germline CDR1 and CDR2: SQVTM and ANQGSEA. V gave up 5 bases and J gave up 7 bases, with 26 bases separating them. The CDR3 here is CSVRGERDSTKGEAFF. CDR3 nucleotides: TGCAGCGTTCGCGGAGAACGGGACTCAACGAAAGGTGAAGCTTTCTTT.

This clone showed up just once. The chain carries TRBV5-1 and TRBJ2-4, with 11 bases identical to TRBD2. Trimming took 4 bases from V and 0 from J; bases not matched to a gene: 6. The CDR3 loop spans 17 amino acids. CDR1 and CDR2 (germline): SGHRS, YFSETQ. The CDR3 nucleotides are TGCGCCAGCAGCCCTTACGGACTAGCGGGAGCCAAAAACATTCAGTACTTC. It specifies CASSPYGLAGAKNIQYF.